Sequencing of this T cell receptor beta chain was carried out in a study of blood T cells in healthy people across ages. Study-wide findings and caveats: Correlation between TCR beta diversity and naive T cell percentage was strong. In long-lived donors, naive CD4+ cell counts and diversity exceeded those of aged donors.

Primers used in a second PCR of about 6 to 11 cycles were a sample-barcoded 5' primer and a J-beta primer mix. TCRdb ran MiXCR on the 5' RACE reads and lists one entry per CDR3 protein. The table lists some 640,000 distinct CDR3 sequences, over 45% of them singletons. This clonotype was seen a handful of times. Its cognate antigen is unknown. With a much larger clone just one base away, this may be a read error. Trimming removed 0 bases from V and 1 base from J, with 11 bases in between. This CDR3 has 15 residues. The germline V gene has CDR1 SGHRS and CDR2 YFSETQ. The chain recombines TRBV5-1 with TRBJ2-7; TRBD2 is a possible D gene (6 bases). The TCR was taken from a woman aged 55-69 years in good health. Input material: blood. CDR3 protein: CASSLGRAGSYEQYF. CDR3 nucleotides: TGCGCCAGCAGCTTGGGCCGAGCGGGTTCCTACGAGCAGTACTTC.